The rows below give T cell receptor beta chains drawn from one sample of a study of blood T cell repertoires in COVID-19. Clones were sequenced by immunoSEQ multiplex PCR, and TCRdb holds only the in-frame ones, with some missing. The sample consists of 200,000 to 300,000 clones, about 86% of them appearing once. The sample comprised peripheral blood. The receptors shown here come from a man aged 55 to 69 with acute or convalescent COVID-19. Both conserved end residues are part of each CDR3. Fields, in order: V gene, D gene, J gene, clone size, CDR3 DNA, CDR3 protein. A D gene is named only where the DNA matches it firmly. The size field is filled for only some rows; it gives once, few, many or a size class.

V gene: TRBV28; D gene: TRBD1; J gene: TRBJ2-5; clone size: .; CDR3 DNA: TGTGCCAGCAGGCGGGGGACAGGGGGCGTCGGGGAGACCCAGTACTTC; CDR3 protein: CASRRGTGGVGETQYF
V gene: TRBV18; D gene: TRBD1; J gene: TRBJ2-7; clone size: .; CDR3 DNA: TGTGCCAGCTCATCTCAGGACAGGGTCTATTACGAGCAGTACTTC; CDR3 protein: CASSSQDRVYYEQYF
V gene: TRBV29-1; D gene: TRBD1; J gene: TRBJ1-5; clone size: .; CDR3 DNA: TGCAGCGTGAGGGAAGGGACAGACAATCAGCCCCAGCATTTT; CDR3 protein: CSVREGTDNQPQHF
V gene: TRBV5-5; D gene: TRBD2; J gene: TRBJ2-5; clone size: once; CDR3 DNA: TGTGCCAGCAGCTACACTAGCGGGAGTGAAGAGACCCAGTACTTC; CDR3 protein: CASSYTSGSEETQYF
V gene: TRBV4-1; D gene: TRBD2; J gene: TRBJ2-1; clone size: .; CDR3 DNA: TGCGCCAGCAGCCAAGAACCGGGACTAGCCCGGAGTGAGCAGTTCTTC; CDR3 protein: CASSQEPGLARSEQFF
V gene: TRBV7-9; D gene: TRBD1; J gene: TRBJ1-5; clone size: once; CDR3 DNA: TGTGCCAGCAGCTTAGGACAGGGGGAATTTGGGCAGCCCCAGCATTTT; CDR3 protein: CASSLGQGEFGQPQHF
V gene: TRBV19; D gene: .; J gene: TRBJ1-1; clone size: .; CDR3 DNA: TGTGCCAGTACCGTGGGGGCCGGAGAAGCTTTCTTT; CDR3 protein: CASTVGAGEAFF
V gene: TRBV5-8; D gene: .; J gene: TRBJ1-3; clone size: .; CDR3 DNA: TGTGCCAGCAGCTTGGGCGCAGGGTCTGGAAACACCATATATTTT; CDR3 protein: CASSLGAGSGNTIYF
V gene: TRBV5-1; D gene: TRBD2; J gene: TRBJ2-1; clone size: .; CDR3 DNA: TGCGCCAGCAAGGGGACTAGCGGGCGCTCCTACAATGAGCAGTTCTTC; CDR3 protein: CASKGTSGRSYNEQFF
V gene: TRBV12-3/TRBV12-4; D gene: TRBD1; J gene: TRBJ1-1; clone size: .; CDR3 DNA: TGTGCCAGCAGTTTGGACAGGGTCACTGAAGCTTTCTTT; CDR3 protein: CASSLDRVTEAFF
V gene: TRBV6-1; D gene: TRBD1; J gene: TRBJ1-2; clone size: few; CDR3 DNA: TGTGCCAGCAGTGAAACGGAAGGGAGGGACAGGGGAGGCTACACCTTC; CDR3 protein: CASSETEGRDRGGYTF
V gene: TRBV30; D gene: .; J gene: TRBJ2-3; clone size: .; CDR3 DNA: TGTGCCTGGAGTGTACCGTCAGGGAGGAGTGATACGCAGTATTTT; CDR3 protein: CAWSVPSGRSDTQYF
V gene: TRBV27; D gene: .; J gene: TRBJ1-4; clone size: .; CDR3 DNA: TGTGCCAGCAGTCTTACGGGGGGTTGGGAAAAACTGTTTTTT; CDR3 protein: CASSLTGGWEKLFF
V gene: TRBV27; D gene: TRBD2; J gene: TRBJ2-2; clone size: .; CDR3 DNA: TGTGCCAGCAGTTCCCCCAGCACTAGCGGGAGAATCGGGGAGCTGTTTTTT; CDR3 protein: CASSSPSTSGRIGELFF
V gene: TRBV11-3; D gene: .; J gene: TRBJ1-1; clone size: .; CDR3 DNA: TGTGCCAGCAGCTTATCGGGGTTGGCTGAAGCTTTCTTT; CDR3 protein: CASSLSGLAEAFF
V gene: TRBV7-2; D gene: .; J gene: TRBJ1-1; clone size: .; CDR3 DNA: TGTGCCAGCAGTCTGGAGCGGCTGAACACTGAAGCTTTCTTT; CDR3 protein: CASSLERLNTEAFF
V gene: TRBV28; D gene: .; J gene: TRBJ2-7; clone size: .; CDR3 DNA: TGTGCCAGCAGTTCACGCGACAGGCCCCACGAGCAGTACTTC; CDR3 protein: CASSSRDRPHEQYF